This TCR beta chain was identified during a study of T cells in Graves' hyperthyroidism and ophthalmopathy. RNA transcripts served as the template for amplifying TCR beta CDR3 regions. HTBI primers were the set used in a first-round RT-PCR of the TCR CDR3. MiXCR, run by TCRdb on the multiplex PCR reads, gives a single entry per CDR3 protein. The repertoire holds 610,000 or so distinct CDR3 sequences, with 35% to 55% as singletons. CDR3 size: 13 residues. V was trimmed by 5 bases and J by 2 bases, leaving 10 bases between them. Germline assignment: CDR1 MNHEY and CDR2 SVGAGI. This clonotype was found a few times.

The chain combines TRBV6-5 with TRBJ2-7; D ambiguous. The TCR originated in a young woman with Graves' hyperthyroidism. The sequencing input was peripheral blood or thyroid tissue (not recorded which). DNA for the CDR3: TGTGCCAGCAGTCAGGATTTCCCCTACGAGCAGTACTTC. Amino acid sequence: CASSQDFPYEQYF.